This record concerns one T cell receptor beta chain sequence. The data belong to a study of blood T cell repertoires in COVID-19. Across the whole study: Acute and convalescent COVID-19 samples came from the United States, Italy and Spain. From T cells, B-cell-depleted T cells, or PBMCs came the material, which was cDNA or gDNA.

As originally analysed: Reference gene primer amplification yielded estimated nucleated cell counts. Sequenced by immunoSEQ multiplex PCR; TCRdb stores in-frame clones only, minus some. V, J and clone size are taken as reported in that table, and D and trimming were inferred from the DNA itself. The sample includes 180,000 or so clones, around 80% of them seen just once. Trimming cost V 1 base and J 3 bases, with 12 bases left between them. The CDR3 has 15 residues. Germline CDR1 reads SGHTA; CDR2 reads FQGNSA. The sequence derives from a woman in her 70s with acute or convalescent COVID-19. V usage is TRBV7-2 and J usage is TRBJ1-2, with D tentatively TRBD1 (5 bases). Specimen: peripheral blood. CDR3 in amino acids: CASSLDLTEHYGYTF. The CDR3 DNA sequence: TGTGCCAGCAGCTTAGACCTGACAGAGCACTATGGCTACACCTTC.